Listed here are 18 T cell receptor beta chains from one sample, sequenced in a study of breast tumors, draining lymph nodes, adjacent tissues. TCRdb ran MiXCR on the multiplex PCR reads and lists one entry per CDR3 protein. The sample has about 230,000 distinct CDR3 sequences, less than 40% seen once; the top ten hold more than 1.3%. Samples came from axillary lymph nodes draining the breast cancer. Input material: axillary lymph node tissue. The receptors stem from a female donor with breast cancer. Some clones in this sample may be carry-over from other donors' samples.

In its sample, this clonotype was seen many times. The gene calls are TRBV2 and TRBJ1-6; D unclear. This CDR3 comprises 12 residues. Germline V gives CDR1 SNHLY, CDR2 FYNNEI. V lost 7 bases and J 3 bases, leaving 4 bases between the germline ends. CDR3 loop: CASKGYNSPLHF. Here the CDR3 DNA reads TGTGCCAGCAAGGGCTATAATTCACCCCTCCACTTT. Using reference TRBV2 and TRBJ1-6 for the parts outside the CDR3, the full variable domain is EPEVTQTPSHQVTQMGQEVILRCVPISNHLYFYWYRQILGQKVEFLVSFYNNEISEKSEIFDDQFSVERPDGSNFTLKIRSTKLEDSAMYFCASKGYNSPLHFGNGTRLTVT.

This clonotype was seen many times. V is TRBV4-1 and J is TRBJ2-7; D not certain. The germline V gene encodes CDR1 MGHRA and CDR2 YSYEKL. CDR3 length equals 13 residues. Trimming took 0 bases from V and 5 from J, leaving 8 bases between them. CDR3 coding DNA: TGCGCCAGCAGCCAAGATTTTGGGAACGAGCAGTACTTC. Protein sequence: CASSQDFGNEQYF.

This clonotype has ten or more counts. This chain uses TRBV4-2 with TRBJ2-7; D is uncertain. The germline gives CDR1 LGHNA, CDR2 YNFKEQ. V lost 0 bases and J lost 7, with 22 bases in between. The CDR3 is made up of 17 amino acids. The CDR3 nucleotides read TGTGCCAGCAGCCAAGATCGGAGTAGCTCTAAAACGAGGGAGCAGTACTTC. The encoded protein is CASSQDRSSSKTREQYF.

This clonotype was counted at least ten times. Mismatch with germline at one junction end may stem from a read error. This chain's CDR3 is CASSLALGTGEGYPF. CDR3 in DNA: TGTGCCAGCAGCTTAGCGTTAGGGACAGGGGAGGGCTACCCCTTC. The rearrangement links TRBV7-2 to TRBJ1-2; 10 nucleotides match TRBD1. The length of the CDR3 is 15 residues. Germline values: CDR1 SGHTA, CDR2 FQGNSA.

Worth noting for this clonotype: Its ends do not fully match the called genes, so a read error is possible. V usage is TRBV11-2 and J usage is TRBJ1-2; D remains unclear. CDR1 and CDR2 (germline): SGHAT, FQNNGV. The CDR3 consists of 11 residues. The CDR3 DNA sequence: TGTGCCAGCAGCTCTCAATTCGGCTCCACCTTC. This gives the protein CASSSQFGSTF.

This clonotype was seen many times. Possible read error: a much larger clone is one base away. V gene TRBV20-1 combines with J gene TRBJ2-5; TRBD2 agrees at 7 bases. Germline V lookup: CDR1 DFQATT, CDR2 SNEGSKA (reference sequence). The CDR3 length is 12 residues. CDR3 in DNA: TGCAGTGCTGTGGGAGGGCCAGAGACCCCGTACTTC. Protein product: CSAVGGPETPYF.

This clonotype was observed at least ten times. CDR3 DNA sequence: TGTGCCAGCAGCCGGACAGGGGCCGGGGAGCTGTTTTTT. Its translation: CASSRTGAGELFF. This sequence joins TRBV6-5 and TRBJ2-2, with 9 bases that match TRBD1. The ends lost 6 bases at V and 6 bases at J; junction bases unmatched: 2. Germline-derived CDR1 and CDR2 are MNHEY and SVGAGI. CDR3 length equals 13 residues.

This clonotype was counted many times. V is TRBV7-8 and J is TRBJ2-1; 9 nucleotides align to TRBD1. The CDR3 totals 15 residues. Germline CDR1 and CDR2: SGHVS and FQNEAQ. Trimming took 4 bases from V and 9 from J; bases not matched to a gene: 10. The CDR3 DNA follows: TGTGCCAGCAGCTCGATACAGGGGGCGCCCCCTGAGCAGTTCTTC. Translating it yields CASSSIQGAPPEQFF.

There are many counts of this clonotype. The chain is built from TRBV28 and TRBJ2-3; D perhaps matches TRBD1 (6 bases). CDR1 is MDHEN, CDR2 SYDVKM, per germline. This CDR3 has 12 amino acids. With 8 bases removed from V and 15 bases from J, the gap between germline ends came to 21 bases. The CDR3 sequence: CASSSGHPTRYF. Here the CDR3 DNA reads TGTGCCAGCTCCTCGGGACACCCGACCAGATATTTT.

There are many counts of this clonotype. The chain uses TRBV12-3 or TRBV12-4 and TRBJ2-3; D gene unclear. The CDR3 has 18 residues. Trimming pared 2 bases from V and 0 bases from J, leaving 18 bases between. The CDR3 region is CASSLSPPGPRSTDTQYF. The CDR3, as DNA: TGTGCCAGCAGTTTAAGCCCCCCGGGCCCGCGGAGCACAGATACGCAGTATTTT.

The chain is built from TRBV20-1 and TRBJ2-6, with D perhaps matching TRBD1 or TRBD2 (5 bases each). Germline CDR1 is DFQATT and CDR2 is SNEGSKA (reference sequence). This CDR3 region has 11 residues. Between the trimmed V and J ends, which lost 2 bases and 18 bases, there was a span of 14 bases. The CDR3 DNA sequence: TGCAGTGCTAGATGGGGAGCAGACAGGACTTTC. Translating gives CSARWGADRTF.

This clonotype was counted at least ten times. V is TRBV5-1 and J is TRBJ1-5; the D is unclear. Germline-derived CDR1 and CDR2 are SGHRS and YFSETQ. The V gene lost 0 bases and the J gene lost 9 bases, with 10 bases spanning the gap. The CDR3 is 13 amino acids. The CDR3 coding sequence is TGCGCCAGCAGCTTGGAAATAGCGGGGCCCCAGCATTTT. Protein sequence: CASSLEIAGPQHF. Using reference TRBV5-1 and TRBJ1-5 for the parts outside the CDR3, the full variable domain is KAGVTQTPRYLIKTRGQQVTLSCSPISGHRSVSWYQQTPGQGLQFLFEYFSETQRNKGNFPGRFSGRQFSNSRSEMNVSTLELGDSALYLCASSLEIAGPQHFGDGTRLSIL.

The table lists this clonotype with a few counts. V gene TRBV10-3 combines with J gene TRBJ1-2; unclear D gene. The length of the CDR3 is 16 residues. V was trimmed by 5 bases and J by 6 bases, leaving 22 bases between them. Germline assignment: CDR1 ENHRY and CDR2 SYGVKD. CDR3 sequence reads: CAISPPGGLRLDGYTF. The CDR3, as DNA: TGTGCCATCAGTCCCCCGGGTGGTTTAAGGCTGGATGGCTACACCTTC.

This clonotype was found many times. The chain joins TRBV19 to TRBJ2-6; 9 bases map to TRBD1. J gave up 3 bases and V 4 bases, and 10 bases lay outside the gene matches. The CDR3 length is 18 residues. CDR1 LNHDA and CDR2 SQIVND come from the germline V gene (reference sequence). The CDR3 spells CASSTNGQGFGGANVLTF. The CDR3 DNA follows: TGTGCCAGTAGTACAAATGGACAGGGGTTTGGTGGGGCCAACGTCCTGACTTTC.

This clonotype showed up many times. The chain combines TRBV12-3 or TRBV12-4 with TRBJ2-3; D remains unclear. The CDR3 extends over 15 amino acids. V was trimmed by 3 bases and J by 4 bases, leaving 14 bases between them. The CDR3 DNA reads as TGTGCCAGCAGTTTGGGCGGTTGGGGTTCAGATACGCAGTATTTT. This gives the protein CASSLGGWGSDTQYF.

This clonotype showed up many times. A read error is possible here, since a much larger clone lies one base away. Here the CDR3 omits its conserved ending phenylalanine or tryptophan, so a read error is the likely source. The chain is built from TRBV9 and TRBJ2-1; unclear D gene. Germline loops: CDR1 SGDLS, CDR2 YYNGEE. Trimming removed 0 bases at V and 11 bases at J, with 12 bases between. The CDR3 consists of 13 residues. DNA of the CDR3: TGTGCCAGCAGCGTAGGAGAAACAATGAAGCAGTTCTCC. Its translation is CASSVGETMKQFS.

At least ten counts were recorded for this clonotype. J is TRBJ1-2 and V is TRBV27; a weak D match, TRBD1 (6 bases). CDR1 MNHEY and CDR2 SMNVEV come from the germline V gene (reference sequence). The CDR3 consists of 17 residues. Trimming took off 2 bases at V and 0 bases at J, with 16 bases between the two ends. The CDR3, as DNA: TGTGCCAGCAGTTTAACCTCCCAACAGGGAGCTAACTATGGCTACACCTTC. Translating it yields CASSLTSQQGANYGYTF.

This clonotype has ten or more counts. This chain joins TRBV7-8 and TRBJ2-7; D gene unclear. CDR1 is SGHVS and CDR2 is FQNEAQ in the germline V gene. The CDR3 is 12 residues long. Trimming shortened V by 3 bases and J by 6 bases, and 9 bases separated the two germline ends. This CDR3 reads CASSFLSREQYF. The CDR3 region has the DNA TGTGCCAGCAGCTTTCTATCGCGCGAGCAGTACTTC. The whole variable domain, remainder taken from reference TRBV7-8 and TRBJ2-7, is GAGVSQSPRYKVAKRGQDVALRCDPISGHVSLFWYQQALGQGPEFLTYFQNEAQLDKSGLPSDRFFAERPEGSVSTLKIQRTQQEDSAVYLCASSFLSREQYFGPGTRLTVT.